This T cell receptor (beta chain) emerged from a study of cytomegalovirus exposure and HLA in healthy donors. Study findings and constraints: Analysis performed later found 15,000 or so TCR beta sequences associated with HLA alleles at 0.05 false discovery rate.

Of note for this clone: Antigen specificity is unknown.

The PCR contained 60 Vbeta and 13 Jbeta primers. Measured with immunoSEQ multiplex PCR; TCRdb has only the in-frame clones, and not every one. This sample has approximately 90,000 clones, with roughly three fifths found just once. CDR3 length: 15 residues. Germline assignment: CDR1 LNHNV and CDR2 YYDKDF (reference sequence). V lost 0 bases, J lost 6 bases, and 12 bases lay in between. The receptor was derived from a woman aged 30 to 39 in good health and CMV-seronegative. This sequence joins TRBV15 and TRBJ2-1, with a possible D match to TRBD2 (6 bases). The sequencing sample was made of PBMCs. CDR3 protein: CATSREDRTTNEQFF. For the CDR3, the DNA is TGTGCCACCAGCAGAGAAGACCGGACTACCAATGAGCAGTTCTTC.